One sample yielded the 19 T cell receptor beta chains listed below, sequenced in a study of control samples from healthy donors and cancer patients. Sequenced by immunoSEQ multiplex PCR; TCRdb stores in-frame clones only, minus some. The table records under 150,000 clones, 88% of them present only once. The sequenced sample consisted of blood. Receptors originate from a man in his forties in good health.

This clone was picked up one time. The chain combines TRBV7-9 with TRBJ2-7; D gene unclear. CDR3 length equals 14 residues. Germline CDR1 and CDR2: SEHNR and FQNEAQ (reference sequence). Trimming pared 5 bases from V and 2 bases from J, leaving 13 bases between. The CDR3 DNA follows: TGTGCCAGCAGCCCAGGCGCGGCGACCTACGAGCAGTACTTC. Translation: CASSPGAATYEQYF.

This chain uses TRBV5-4 with TRBJ2-1; D is ambiguous. Trimming left V 4 bases short and J 9 bases short, with 11 bases between. The CDR3 has 12 amino acids. CDR1 and CDR2 (germline): SGHNT, YYREEE (reference sequence). Here the CDR3 DNA reads TGTGCCAGCAGCCGCCGGGCCAGTGAGCAGTTCTTC. Its protein product is CASSRRASEQFF. The full variable domain, its missing parts supplied by reference TRBV5-4 and TRBJ2-1, is ETGVTQSPTHLIKTRGQQVTLRCSSQSGHNTVSWYQQALGQGPQFIFQYYREEENGRGNFPPRFSGLQFPNYSSELNVNALELDDSALYLCASSRRASEQFFGPGTRLTVL.

The CDR3 loop reads CASSHPLSGGAVDTQYF. CDR3 nucleotides: TGCGCCAGCAGCCATCCACTCAGCGGGGGGGCGGTAGATACGCAGTATTTT. This rearrangement joins TRBV4-1 to TRBJ2-3; 10 bases fit TRBD2. Germline assignment: CDR1 MGHRA and CDR2 YSYEKL. The length of the CDR3 is 17 residues. V shed 3 bases, J shed 5 bases, and the junction held 11 bases outside the gene matches.

The chain couples TRBV2 to TRBJ1-5; maybe TRBD1 (5 bases). The CDR3 totals 15 residues. The V gene's germline CDR1 is SNHLY and CDR2 FYNNEI. The germline V and J ends were trimmed by 4 bases and 1 base, with 11 bases remaining between them. The CDR3 nucleotides are TGTGCCAGCAGTGTGCAGGGCGGGAGCAATCAGCCCCAGCATTTT. Encoded protein: CASSVQGGSNQPQHF.

This chain joins TRBV2 and TRBJ1-1; 8 bases align to TRBD1. The CDR3 is 13 amino acids. With 10 bases clipped from V and 1 base from J, the junction kept 5 bases outside the gene matches. Looked up from germline, CDR1 is SNHLY and CDR2 is FYNNEI. CDR3: CAILQGENTEAFF. In DNA, the CDR3 is TGTGCCATCCTACAGGGGGAGAACACTGAAGCTTTCTTT.

In its sample, this clone was seen a few times. The chain couples TRBV7-8 to TRBJ1-2, with 12 bases that match TRBD1. This CDR3 comprises 15 residues. Germline-derived CDR1 and CDR2 are SGHVS and FQNEAQ. The J segment lost 7 bases and the V segment lost 5 bases, leaving 8 bases of the junction unmatched. Written as DNA, the CDR3 is TGTGCCAGCAGCCCGGGACAGGGGGCGGGAGGTGGCTACACCTTC. Translating gives CASSPGQGAGGGYTF.

The V and J genes are TRBV7-2 and TRBJ1-6; D unclear. Germline CDR1 SGHTA, CDR2 FQGNSA. Trimming pared 5 bases from V and 2 bases from J, leaving 16 bases between. This CDR3 spans 17 amino acids. The CDR3 bases are TGTGCCAGCAGCCCGAAAGCCCGGGTCGCCTATAATTCACCCCTCCACTTT. Its protein product is CASSPKARVAYNSPLHF.

The rearrangement uses TRBV7-8 and TRBJ1-5, with D maybe TRBD1 (6 bases). The V and J ends lost 5 bases and 2 bases respectively, with 13 bases between them. The CDR3 runs 15 residues. Germline CDR1 and CDR2: SGHVS and FQNEAQ. The CDR3 DNA sequence: TGTGCCAGCAGCCCACAGGGTAATGGCAATCAGCCCCAGCATTTT. Protein product: CASSPQGNGNQPQHF.

Regarding this clone: Other DNA sequences in the same sample also yield this CDR3. The rearrangement uses TRBV9 and TRBJ1-1; D call uncertain. CDR1 is SGDLS and CDR2 is YYNGEE in the germline V gene. CDR3 size: 14 residues. Between the trimmed V and J ends, which lost 0 bases and 2 bases, there was a span of 8 bases. The CDR3 region has the DNA TGTGCCAGCAGCGTAGGCCCAGCAAACACTGAAGCTTTCTTT. Translated: CASSVGPANTEAFF.

The gene calls are TRBV3-1 (or the pseudogene TRBV3-2) and TRBJ1-2; no clear D. The V end lost 0 bases, the J end lost 8 bases, and 13 bases lay between the germline ends. This CDR3 has 14 amino acids. Germline loops: CDR1 LGHDT, CDR2 YNNKEL (reference sequence). CDR3 nucleotides: TGTGCCAGCAGCCAAGATGCGCTACCCGGAGGCTACACCTTC. It codes for CASSQDALPGGYTF.

CDR3 bases: TGCGCCAGCAGCCAAACTAGCGGGGGGCCATCAGATACGCAGTATTTT. Amino acid sequence: CASSQTSGGPSDTQYF. This chain links TRBV4-1 with TRBJ2-3, with 12 bases aligning to TRBD2. V trimming: 2 bases; J trimming: 4 bases; junction bases outside the gene matches: 4. The CDR3 extends over 16 amino acids. Germline CDR1 reads MGHRA; CDR2 reads YSYEKL.

This clone occurred once. The chain recombines TRBV5-6 with TRBJ1-6, with D perhaps matching TRBD1 (5 bases). The CDR3 is 14 amino acids. The V end lost 0 bases, the J end lost 5 bases, and 6 bases lay between the germline ends. CDR1 and CDR2 from the germline V gene are SGHDT and YYEEEE. CDR3 nucleotide sequence: TGTGCCAGCAGCTTGGGCAGGGATAATTCACCCCTCCACTTT. It encodes CASSLGRDNSPLHF.

CDR3 nucleotide sequence: TGTGCCAGCAGCGACACACCGCGCAGTGGCTACACCTTC. Encoded protein: CASSDTPRSGYTF. The chain links TRBV7-9 to TRBJ1-2; D ambiguous. The V end lost 5 bases, the J end lost 7 bases, and 14 bases lay between the germline ends. Looked up from germline, CDR1 is SEHNR and CDR2 is FQNEAQ (reference sequence). The CDR3 is made up of 13 amino acids.

The chain uses TRBV7-3 and TRBJ1-6, with a possible D match to TRBD1 (5 bases). Germline V lookup: CDR1 SGHTA, CDR2 FQGTGA. CDR3 length equals 15 residues. Trimming took 8 bases from V and 9 from J, leaving 20 bases between them. The chain's CDR3 is CASGASVPGSSPLHF. CDR3 nucleotide sequence: TGTGCCAGCGGGGCTTCAGTCCCTGGGTCTTCACCCCTCCACTTT.

This clone was recorded once. The chain joins TRBV18 to TRBJ1-3; the D is unclear. Trimming left V 3 bases short and J 0 bases short, with 12 bases between. Germline CDR1 KGHSH, CDR2 LQKENI. The CDR3 runs 16 residues. The CDR3 protein is CASSPAGGFSGNTIYF. In DNA, the CDR3 is TGTGCCAGCTCACCCGCTGGCGGCTTCTCTGGAAACACCATATATTTT.

This clone occurred once. The V call is TRBV29-1, the J call TRBJ2-6; D is unresolved. The CDR3 totals 16 residues. Germline V gives CDR1 SQVTM, CDR2 ANQGSEA. Between the trimmed V and J ends, which lost 3 bases and 0 bases, there was a span of 12 bases. The CDR3 DNA is TGCAGCGTTGAGAGAGACACTGACTCTGGGGCCAACGTCCTGACTTTC. Its translation: CSVERDTDSGANVLTF.

This clone has a single count. V gene TRBV5-4 combines with J gene TRBJ1-1; 8 nucleotides match TRBD1. The V and J ends lost 0 bases and 4 bases, in that order; junction bases with no gene match: 5. The CDR3 covers 15 residues. Germline V CDR1 and CDR2: SGHNT, YYREEE (reference sequence). Here the CDR3 reads CASSLEQTGVTEAFF. CDR3 DNA sequence: TGTGCCAGCAGCTTGGAACAGACAGGGGTCACTGAAGCTTTCTTT.

The V gene is TRBV7-3, the J gene TRBJ2-1, with D possibly being TRBD2 (6 bases). Trimming removed 4 bases at V and 5 bases at J, with 15 bases between. The CDR3 has 15 residues. Looked up from germline, CDR1 is SGHTA and CDR2 is FQGTGA. The CDR3 here is CASSSSFGGNNEQFF. CDR3 DNA sequence: TGTGCCAGCAGCTCCTCGTTTGGGGGGAACAATGAGCAGTTCTTC.

This sequence joins TRBV29-1 and TRBJ1-1; unclear D gene. CDR3 length equals 13 residues. The ends were cut back, 7 bases at V and 4 bases at J, with 16 bases in the middle. The germline V gene has CDR1 SQVTM and CDR2 ANQGSEA. The DNA of the CDR3 is TGCAGCGCTGCGGAAGGTCGGGGCACTGAAGCTTTCTTT. This sequence encodes CSAAEGRGTEAFF.